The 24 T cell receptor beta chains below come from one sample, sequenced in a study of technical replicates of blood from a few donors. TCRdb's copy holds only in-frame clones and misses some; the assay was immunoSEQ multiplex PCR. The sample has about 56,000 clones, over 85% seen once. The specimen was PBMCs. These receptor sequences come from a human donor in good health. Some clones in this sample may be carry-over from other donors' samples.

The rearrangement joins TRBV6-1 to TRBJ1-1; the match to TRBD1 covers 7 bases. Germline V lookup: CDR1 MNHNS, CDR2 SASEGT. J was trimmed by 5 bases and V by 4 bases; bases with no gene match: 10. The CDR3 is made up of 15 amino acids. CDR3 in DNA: TGTGCCAGCAGTGGGGGACAGACCCAGGGGACTGAAGCTTTCTTT. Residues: CASSGGQTQGTEAFF.

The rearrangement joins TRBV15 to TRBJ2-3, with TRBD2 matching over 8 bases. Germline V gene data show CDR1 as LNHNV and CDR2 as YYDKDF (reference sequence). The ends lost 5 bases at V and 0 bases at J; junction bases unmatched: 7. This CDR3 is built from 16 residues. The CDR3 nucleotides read TGTGCCACCAGCGGCGCGGGGGGAGCTAGCACAGATACGCAGTATTTT. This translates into CATSGAGGASTDTQYF.

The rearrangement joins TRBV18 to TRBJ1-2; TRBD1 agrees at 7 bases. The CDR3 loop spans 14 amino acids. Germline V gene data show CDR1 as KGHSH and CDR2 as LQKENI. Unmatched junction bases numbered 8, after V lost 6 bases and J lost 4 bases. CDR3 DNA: TGTGCCAGCTCGCAGGGACAGCAAGGCTATGGCTACACCTTC. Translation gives CASSQGQQGYGYTF.

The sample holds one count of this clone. The CDR3 is CASSLTGSGYTF. CDR3 DNA: TGTGCCAGTAGCCTCACAGGGTCCGGCTACACCTTC. This chain uses TRBV19 with TRBJ1-2; possible D gene TRBD1, 6 bases. CDR1 is LNHDA, CDR2 SQIVND, per germline (reference sequence). The CDR3 contains 12 residues. V gave up 6 bases and J gave up 8 bases, with 13 bases separating them. Full variable domain (missing parts from reference TRBV19 and TRBJ1-2): DGGITQSPKYLFRKEGQNVTLSCEQNLNHDAMYWYRQDPGQGLRLIYYSQIVNDFQKGDIAEGYSVSREKKESFPLTVTSAQKNPTAFYLCASSLTGSGYTFGSGTRLTVV.

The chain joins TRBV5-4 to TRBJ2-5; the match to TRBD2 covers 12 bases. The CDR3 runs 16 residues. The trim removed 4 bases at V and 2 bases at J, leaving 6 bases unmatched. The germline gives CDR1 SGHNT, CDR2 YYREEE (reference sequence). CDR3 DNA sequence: TGTGCCAGCAGCAGCGGGACTAGCGGGTTACAAGAGACCCAGTACTTC. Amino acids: CASSSGTSGLQETQYF.

The CDR3 loop reads CASSHSLAGGRVTDTQYF. CDR3 nucleotides: TGTGCCAGCAGCCATTCACTAGCGGGAGGGCGGGTAACAGATACGCAGTATTTT. The chain links TRBV4-2 to TRBJ2-3, with TRBD2 matching 13 bases. The CDR3 runs 18 residues. J lost 3 bases, V lost 3 bases, and 9 bases had no gene match. Germline CDR1 LGHNA, CDR2 YNFKEQ.

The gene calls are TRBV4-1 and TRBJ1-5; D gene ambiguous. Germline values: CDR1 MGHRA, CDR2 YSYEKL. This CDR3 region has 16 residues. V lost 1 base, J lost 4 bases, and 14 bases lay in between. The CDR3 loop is CASSQVYGSLNQPQHF. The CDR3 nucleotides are TGCGCCAGCAGCCAAGTCTACGGGTCCCTTAATCAGCCCCAGCATTTT.

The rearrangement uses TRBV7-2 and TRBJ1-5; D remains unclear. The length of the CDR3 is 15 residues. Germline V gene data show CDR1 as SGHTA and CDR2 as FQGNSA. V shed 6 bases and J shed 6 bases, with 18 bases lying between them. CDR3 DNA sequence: TGTGCCAGCAGTCTAATGTCGGGATCGGGTCAGCCCCAGCATTTT. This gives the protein CASSLMSGSGQPQHF.

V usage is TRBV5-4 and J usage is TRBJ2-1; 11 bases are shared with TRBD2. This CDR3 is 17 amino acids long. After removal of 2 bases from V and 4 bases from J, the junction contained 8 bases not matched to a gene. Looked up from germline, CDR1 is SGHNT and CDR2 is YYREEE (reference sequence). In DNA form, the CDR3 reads TGTGCCAGCAGCTTTAGAAGGGGACTAGCGGTTTACAATGAGCAGTTCTTC. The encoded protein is CASSFRRGLAVYNEQFF.

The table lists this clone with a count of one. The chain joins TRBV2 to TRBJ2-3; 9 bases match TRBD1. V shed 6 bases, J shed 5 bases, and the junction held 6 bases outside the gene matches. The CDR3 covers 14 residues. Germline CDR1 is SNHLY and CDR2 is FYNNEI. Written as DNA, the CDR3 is TGTGCCAGCAGGAGAACAGGGGGCGGAGATACGCAGTATTTT. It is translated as CASRRTGGGDTQYF.

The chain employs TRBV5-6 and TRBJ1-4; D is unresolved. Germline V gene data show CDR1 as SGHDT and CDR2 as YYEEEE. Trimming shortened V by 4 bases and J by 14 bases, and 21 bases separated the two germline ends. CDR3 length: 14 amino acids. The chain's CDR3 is CASSLWPNYPRLFF. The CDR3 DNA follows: TGTGCCAGCAGCCTATGGCCCAACTATCCTCGGCTGTTTTTT.

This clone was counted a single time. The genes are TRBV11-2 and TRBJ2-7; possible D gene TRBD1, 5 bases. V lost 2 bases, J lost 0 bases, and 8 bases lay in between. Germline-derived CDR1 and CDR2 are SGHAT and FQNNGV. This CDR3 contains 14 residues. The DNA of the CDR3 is TGTGCCAGCAGCTTATTAGGGGTCTCCTACGAGCAGTACTTC. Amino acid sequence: CASSLLGVSYEQYF.

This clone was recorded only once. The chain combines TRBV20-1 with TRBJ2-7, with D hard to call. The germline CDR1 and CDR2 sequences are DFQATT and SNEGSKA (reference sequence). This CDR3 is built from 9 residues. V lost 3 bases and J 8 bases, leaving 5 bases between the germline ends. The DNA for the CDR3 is TGCAGTGCTAGGACAAAGCAGTACTTC. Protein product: CSARTKQYF.

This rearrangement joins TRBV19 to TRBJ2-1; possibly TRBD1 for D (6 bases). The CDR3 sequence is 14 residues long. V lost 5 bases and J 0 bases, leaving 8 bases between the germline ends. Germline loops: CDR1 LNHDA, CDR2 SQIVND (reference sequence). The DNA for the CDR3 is TGTGCCAGTAGTGGACAGAACTCCTACAATGAGCAGTTCTTC. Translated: CASSGQNSYNEQFF.

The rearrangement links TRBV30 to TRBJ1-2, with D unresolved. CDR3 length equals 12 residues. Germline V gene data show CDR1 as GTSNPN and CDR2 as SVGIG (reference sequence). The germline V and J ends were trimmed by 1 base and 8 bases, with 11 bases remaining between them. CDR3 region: CAWSGGPRGYTF. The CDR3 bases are TGTGCCTGGAGTGGTGGGCCACGCGGCTACACCTTC.

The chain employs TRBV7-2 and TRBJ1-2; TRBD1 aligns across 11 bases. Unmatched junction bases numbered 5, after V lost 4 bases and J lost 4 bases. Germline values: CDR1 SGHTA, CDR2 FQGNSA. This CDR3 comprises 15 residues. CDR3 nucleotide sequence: TGTGCCAGCAGCTCTGTCGGGACAGGGGGCTATGGCTACACCTTC. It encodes CASSSVGTGGYGYTF.

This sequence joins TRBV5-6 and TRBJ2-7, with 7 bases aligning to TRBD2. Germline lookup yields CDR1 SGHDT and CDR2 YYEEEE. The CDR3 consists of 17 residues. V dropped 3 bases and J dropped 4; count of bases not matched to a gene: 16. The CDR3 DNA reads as TGTGCCAGCAGCTCCCTCAAACGCGGGAGAGGTAGGTACGAGCAGTACTTC. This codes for CASSSLKRGRGRYEQYF.

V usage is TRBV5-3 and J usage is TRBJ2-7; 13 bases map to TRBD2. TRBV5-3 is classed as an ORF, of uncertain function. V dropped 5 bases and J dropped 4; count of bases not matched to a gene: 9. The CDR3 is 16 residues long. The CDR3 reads CARSNLGLAGAYEQYF. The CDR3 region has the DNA TGTGCCAGAAGTAATCTCGGACTAGCGGGAGCATACGAGCAGTACTTC.

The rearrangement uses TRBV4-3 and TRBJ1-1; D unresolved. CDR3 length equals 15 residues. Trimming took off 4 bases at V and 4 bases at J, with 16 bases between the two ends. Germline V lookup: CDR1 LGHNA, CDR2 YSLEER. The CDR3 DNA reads TGCGCCAGCAGCCCAGACACTTATATCGGCACTGAAGCTTTCTTT. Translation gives CASSPDTYIGTEAFF.

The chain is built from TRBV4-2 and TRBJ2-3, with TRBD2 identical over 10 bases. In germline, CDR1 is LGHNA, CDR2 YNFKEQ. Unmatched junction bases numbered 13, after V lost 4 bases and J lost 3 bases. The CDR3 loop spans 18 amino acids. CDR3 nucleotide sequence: TGTGCCAGCAGCCCGAGAAAGGAAGCGGGAGGGCTAACAGATACGCAGTATTTT. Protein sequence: CASSPRKEAGGLTDTQYF.

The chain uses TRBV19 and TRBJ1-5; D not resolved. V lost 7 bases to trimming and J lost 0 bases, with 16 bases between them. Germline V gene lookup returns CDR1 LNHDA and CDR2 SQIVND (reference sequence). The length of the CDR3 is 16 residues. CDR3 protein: CASNPGRKNSNQPQHF. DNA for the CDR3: TGTGCCAGTAACCCAGGCAGGAAAAATAGCAATCAGCCCCAGCATTTT.

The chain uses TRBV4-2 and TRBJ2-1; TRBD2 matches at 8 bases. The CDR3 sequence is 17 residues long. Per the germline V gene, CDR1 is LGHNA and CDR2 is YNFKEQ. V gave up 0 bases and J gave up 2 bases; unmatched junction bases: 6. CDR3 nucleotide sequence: TGTGCCAGCAGCCAAGAGTACGGGGGGGCTGCCTACAATGAGCAGTTCTTC. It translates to CASSQEYGGAAYNEQFF.

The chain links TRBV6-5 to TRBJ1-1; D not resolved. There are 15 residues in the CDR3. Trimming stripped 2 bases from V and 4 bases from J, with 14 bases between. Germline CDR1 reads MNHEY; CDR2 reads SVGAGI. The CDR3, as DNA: TGTGCCAGCAGTTACAACCGACAACCAGCCACTGAAGCTTTCTTT. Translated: CASSYNRQPATEAFF.

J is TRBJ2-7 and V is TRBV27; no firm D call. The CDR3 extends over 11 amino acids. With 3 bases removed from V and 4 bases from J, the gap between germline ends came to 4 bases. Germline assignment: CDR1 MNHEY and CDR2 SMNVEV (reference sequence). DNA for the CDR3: TGTGCCAGCAGTTTTGAGTACGAGCAGTACTTC. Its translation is CASSFEYEQYF.